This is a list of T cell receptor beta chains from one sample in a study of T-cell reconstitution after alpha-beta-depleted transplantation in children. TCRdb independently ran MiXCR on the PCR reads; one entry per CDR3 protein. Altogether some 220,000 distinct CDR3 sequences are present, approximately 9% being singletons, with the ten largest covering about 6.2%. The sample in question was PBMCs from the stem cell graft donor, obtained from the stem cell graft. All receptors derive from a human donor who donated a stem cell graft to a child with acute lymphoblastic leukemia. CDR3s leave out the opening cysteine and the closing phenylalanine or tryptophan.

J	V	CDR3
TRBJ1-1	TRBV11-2	ASREGLGNTEAF
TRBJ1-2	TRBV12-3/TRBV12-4	ASSPREGGGYT
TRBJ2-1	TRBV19	ASRKGGDRGRLYNEQF
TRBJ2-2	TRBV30	AWSGGDTGELF
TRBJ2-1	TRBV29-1	SVEDPSGGSSYNEQF
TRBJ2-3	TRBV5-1	ASSLGASGRTDTQY
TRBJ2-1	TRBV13	ASSLRSSGGPAYNEQF
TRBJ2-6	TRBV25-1	ASSEFGGSGANVLT
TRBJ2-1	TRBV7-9	ASSGTALYNEQF
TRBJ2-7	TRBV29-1	SGILHRVGEQY
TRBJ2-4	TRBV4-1	ASSQDRGGPWGNIQY
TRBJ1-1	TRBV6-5	ASSSVDRISTEAF
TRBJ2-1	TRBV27	ASSVAGSYNEQF
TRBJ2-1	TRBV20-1	SALAGAPGEQF
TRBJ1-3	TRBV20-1	SARGPPDRSSGNTIY
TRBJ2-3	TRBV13	ASSLEGEGGSVTDTQY
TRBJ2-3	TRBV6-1	ASSETGLAGGRVTQY
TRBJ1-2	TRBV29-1	SVEGAGTNYGYT
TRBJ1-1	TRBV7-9	ASRYLRPGAIGTEAF
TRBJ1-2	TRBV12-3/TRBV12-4	ASSERTGALLGYT
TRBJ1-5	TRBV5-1	ASSSWGAEGQPQH
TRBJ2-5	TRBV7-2	ASTLTRDRAQTQY
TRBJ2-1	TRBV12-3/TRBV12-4	ASSPFNAGSSYNEQF
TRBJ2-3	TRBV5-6	ASSPPDRGSTDTQY
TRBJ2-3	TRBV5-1	ASSGSSGVTSTDTQY
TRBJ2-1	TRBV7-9	ASSFARTSGNEQF
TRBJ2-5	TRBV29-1	SVDHGWEETQY
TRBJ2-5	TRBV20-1	SAGSSGGAVETQY